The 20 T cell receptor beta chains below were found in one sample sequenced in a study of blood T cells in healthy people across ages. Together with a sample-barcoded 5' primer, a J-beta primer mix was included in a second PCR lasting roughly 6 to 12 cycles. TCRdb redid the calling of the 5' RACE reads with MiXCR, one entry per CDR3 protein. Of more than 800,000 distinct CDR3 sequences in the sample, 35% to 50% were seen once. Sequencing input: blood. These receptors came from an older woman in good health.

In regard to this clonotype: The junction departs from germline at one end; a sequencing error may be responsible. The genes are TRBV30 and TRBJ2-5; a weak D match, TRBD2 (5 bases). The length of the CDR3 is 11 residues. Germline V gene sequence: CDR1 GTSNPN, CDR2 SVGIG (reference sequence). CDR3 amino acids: CAGSILKEQYF. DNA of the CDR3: TGTGCCGGGAGTATTTTAAAAGAGCAGTACTTC.

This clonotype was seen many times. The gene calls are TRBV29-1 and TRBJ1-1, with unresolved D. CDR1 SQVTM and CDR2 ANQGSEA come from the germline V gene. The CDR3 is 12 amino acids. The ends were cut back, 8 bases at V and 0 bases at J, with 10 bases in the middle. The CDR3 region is CSFKQLNTEAFF. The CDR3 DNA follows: TGCAGCTTCAAACAGCTGAACACTGAAGCTTTCTTT.

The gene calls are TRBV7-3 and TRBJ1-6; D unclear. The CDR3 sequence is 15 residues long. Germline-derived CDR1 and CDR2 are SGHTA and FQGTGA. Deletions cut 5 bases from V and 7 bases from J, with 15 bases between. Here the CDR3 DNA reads TGTGCCAGCAGCCCCGATTCTAGCCCCAATTCACCCCTCCACTTT. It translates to CASSPDSSPNSPLHF. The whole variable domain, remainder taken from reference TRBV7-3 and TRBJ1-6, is GAGVSQTPSNKVTEKGKYVELRCDPISGHTALYWYRQSLGQGPEFLIYFQGTGAADDSGLPNDRFFAVRPEGSVSTLKIQRTERGDSAVYLCASSPDSSPNSPLHFGNGTRLTVT.

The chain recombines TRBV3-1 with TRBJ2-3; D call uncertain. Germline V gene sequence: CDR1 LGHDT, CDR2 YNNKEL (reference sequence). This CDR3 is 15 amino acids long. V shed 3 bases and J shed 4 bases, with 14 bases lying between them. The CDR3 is CASSQDRGIPDTQYF. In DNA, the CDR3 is TGTGCCAGCAGCCAGGATCGAGGAATCCCAGATACGCAGTATTTT.

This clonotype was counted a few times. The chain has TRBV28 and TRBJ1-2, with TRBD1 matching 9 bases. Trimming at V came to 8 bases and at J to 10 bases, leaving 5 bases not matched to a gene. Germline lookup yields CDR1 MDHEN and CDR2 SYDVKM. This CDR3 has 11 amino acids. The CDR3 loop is CASWDRVVYTF. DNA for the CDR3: TGTGCCAGCTGGGACAGGGTCGTCTACACCTTC.

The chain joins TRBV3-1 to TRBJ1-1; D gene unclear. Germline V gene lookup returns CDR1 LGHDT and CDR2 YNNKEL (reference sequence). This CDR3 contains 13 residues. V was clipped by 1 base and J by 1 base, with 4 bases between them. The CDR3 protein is CASSQVTNTEAFF. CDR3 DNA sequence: TGTGCCAGCAGCCAAGTAACGAACACTGAAGCTTTCTTT. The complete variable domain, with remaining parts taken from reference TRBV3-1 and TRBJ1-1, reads DTAVSQTPKYLVTQMGNDKSIKCEQNLGHDTMYWYKQDSKKFLKIMFSYNNKELIINETVPNRFSPKSPDKAHLNLHINSLELGDSAVYFCASSQVTNTEAFFGQGTRLTVV.

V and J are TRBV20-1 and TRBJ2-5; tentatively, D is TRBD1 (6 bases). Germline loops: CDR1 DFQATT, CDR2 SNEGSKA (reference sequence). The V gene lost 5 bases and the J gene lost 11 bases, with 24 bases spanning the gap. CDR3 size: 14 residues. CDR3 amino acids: CSALAAGEWDEQYF. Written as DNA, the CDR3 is TGCAGTGCTCTGGCGGCAGGGGAGTGGGATGAGCAGTACTTC.

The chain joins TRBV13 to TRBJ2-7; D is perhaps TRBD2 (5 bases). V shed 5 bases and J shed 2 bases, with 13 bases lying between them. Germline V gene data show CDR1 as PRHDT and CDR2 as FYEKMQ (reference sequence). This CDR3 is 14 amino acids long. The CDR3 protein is CASSPRTVTYEQYF. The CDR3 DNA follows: TGTGCCAGCAGCCCCCGGACTGTTACCTACGAGCAGTACTTC.

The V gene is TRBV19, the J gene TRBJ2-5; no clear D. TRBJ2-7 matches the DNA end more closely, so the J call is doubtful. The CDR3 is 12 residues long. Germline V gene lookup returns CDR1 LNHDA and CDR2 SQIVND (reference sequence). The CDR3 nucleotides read TGTGCCAGTACGGGCCCCACCTACGAGCAGTACTTC. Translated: CASTGPTYEQYF.

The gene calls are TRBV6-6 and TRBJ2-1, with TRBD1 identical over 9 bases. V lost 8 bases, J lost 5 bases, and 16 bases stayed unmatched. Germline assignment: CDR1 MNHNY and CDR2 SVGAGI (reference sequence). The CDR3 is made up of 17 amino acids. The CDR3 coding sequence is TGTGCCAGCTATGGGGCATATAGACAGGGGGACGACAATGAGCAGTTCTTC. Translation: CASYGAYRQGDDNEQFF.

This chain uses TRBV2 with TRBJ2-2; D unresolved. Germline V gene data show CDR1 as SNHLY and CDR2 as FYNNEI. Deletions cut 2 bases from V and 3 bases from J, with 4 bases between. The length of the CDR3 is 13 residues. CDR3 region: CASSEQHTGELFF. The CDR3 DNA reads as TGTGCCAGCAGTGAACAGCACACCGGGGAGCTGTTTTTT.

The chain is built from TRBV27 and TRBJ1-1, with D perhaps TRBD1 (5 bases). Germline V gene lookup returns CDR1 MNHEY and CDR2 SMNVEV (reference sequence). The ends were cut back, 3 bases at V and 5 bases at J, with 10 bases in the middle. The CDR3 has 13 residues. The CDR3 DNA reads TGTGCCAGCAGTTTTATGGGGCTGACTGAAGCTTTCTTT. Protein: CASSFMGLTEAFF.

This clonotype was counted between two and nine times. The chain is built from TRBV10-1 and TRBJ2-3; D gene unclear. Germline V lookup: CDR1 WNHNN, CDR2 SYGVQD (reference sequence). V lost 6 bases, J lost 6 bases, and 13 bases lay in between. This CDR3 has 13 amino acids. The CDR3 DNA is TGCGCCAGCAGCCCCACCTCTTGGGATACGCAGTATTTT. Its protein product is CASSPTSWDTQYF.

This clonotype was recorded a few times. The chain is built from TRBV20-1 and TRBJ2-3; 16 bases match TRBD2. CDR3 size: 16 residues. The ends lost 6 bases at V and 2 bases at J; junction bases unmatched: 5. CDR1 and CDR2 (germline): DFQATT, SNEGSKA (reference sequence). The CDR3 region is CSALGTSGRVTDTQYF. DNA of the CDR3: TGCAGTGCCCTCGGGACTAGCGGGAGGGTCACAGATACGCAGTATTTT.

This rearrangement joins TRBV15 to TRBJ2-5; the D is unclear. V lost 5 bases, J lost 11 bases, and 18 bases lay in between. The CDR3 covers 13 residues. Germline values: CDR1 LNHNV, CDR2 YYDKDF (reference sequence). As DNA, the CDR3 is TGTGCCACCAGCCTCGGTAGCATGAATGAGCAGTACTTC. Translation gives CATSLGSMNEQYF.

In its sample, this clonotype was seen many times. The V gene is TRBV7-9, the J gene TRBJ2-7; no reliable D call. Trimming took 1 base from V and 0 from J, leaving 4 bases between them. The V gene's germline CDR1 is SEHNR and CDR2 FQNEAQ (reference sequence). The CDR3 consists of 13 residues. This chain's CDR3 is CASSLGASYEQYF. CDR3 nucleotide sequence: TGTGCCAGCAGCTTAGGGGCCTCCTACGAGCAGTACTTC. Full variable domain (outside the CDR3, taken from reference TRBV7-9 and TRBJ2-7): DTGVSQNPRHKITKRGQNVTFRCDPISEHNRLYWYRQTLGQGPEFLTYFQNEAQLEKSRLLSDRFSAERPKGSFSTLEIQRTEQGDSAMYLCASSLGASYEQYFGPGTRLTVT.

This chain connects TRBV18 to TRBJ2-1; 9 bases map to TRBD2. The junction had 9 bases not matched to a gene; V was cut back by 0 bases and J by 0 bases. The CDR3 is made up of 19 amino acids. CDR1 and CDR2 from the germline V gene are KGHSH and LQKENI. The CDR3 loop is CASSPPSGLASTSYNEQFF. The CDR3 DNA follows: TGTGCCAGCTCACCACCGAGTGGACTAGCGTCGACCTCCTACAATGAGCAGTTCTTC.

For the CDR3, the DNA is TGTGCCAGCAGTGAAGCGTTCCAGGGGCAACTAGCGGAGGACTACGAGCAGTACTTC. Its protein product is CASSEAFQGQLAEDYEQYF. The chain uses TRBV6-1 and TRBJ2-5; 8 nucleotides line up with TRBD2. The J call is uncertain, as TRBJ2-7 better fits the DNA end. Germline V CDR1 and CDR2: MNHNS, SASEGT. The CDR3 runs 19 residues.

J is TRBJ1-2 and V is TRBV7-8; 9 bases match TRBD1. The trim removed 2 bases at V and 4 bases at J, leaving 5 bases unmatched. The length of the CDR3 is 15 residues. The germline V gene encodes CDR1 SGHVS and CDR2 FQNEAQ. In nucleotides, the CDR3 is TGTGCCAGCAGCTTAAACCGGGACAGGGCCTATGGCTACACCTTC. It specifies CASSLNRDRAYGYTF.

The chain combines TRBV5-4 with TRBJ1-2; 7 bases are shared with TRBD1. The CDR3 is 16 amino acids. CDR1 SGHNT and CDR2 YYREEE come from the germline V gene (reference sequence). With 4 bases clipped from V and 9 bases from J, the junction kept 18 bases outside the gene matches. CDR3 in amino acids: CASSARGTALTVSYTF. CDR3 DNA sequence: TGTGCCAGCAGCGCGAGAGGGACAGCCCTGACGGTGAGCTACACCTTC.